These 27 T cell receptor beta chains came from one sample sequenced in a study of blood T cell repertoires in COVID-19. Assay used: immunoSEQ multiplex PCR; TCRdb lists only in-frame clones, some missing. The sample yields about 260,000 clones, approximately 86% seen once. Material: peripheral blood. Receptor source: a woman aged 60-70 years with COVID-19, enrolled during active disease.

This rearrangement joins TRBV7-2 to TRBJ2-7; TRBD2 aligns across 7 bases. Germline-derived CDR1 and CDR2 are SGHTA and FQGNSA. The CDR3 spans 17 residues. V shed 5 bases and J 5 bases; nucleotides not matched to a gene: 18. CDR3 protein: CASSRGDPARFPDEQYF. The CDR3, as DNA: TGTGCCAGCAGCCGGGGGGACCCCGCTCGATTCCCAGACGAGCAGTACTTC.

V usage is TRBV15 and J usage is TRBJ2-1; 7 bases align to TRBD1. This CDR3 contains 15 residues. The V gene's germline CDR1 is LNHNV and CDR2 YYDKDF (reference sequence). With 0 bases clipped from V and 6 bases from J, the junction kept 5 bases outside the gene matches. CDR3 sequence reads: CATSRERQGFNEQFF. Written as DNA, the CDR3 is TGTGCCACCAGCAGAGAGAGACAGGGATTCAATGAGCAGTTCTTC. Full variable domain (rest looked up from reference TRBV15 and TRBJ2-1): DAMVIQNPRYQVTQFGKPVTLSCSQTLNHNVMYWYQQKSSQAPKLLFHYYDKDFNNEADTPDNFQSRRPNTSFCFLDIRSPGLGDTAMYLCATSRERQGFNEQFFGPGTRLTVL.

The chain has TRBV4-2 and TRBJ2-1; 11 bases line up with TRBD2. Germline assignment: CDR1 LGHNA and CDR2 YNFKEQ. CDR3 length equals 18 residues. The V and J ends lost 2 bases and 8 bases, in that order; junction bases with no gene match: 14. CDR3 protein: CASSQRNIAGGPVDEQFF. CDR3 DNA: TGTGCCAGCAGCCAAAGGAATATAGCGGGAGGGCCGGTAGATGAGCAGTTCTTC.

This chain connects TRBV24-1 to TRBJ2-5; D might be TRBD2 (6 bases). Germline CDR1 reads KGHDR; CDR2 reads SFDVKD. With 3 bases removed from V and 5 bases from J, the gap between germline ends came to 21 bases. CDR3 size: 17 residues. The CDR3 sequence is CATSDPPRGTAAETQYF. The CDR3 DNA reads TGTGCCACCAGTGATCCCCCCCGGGGGACGGCAGCTGAGACCCAGTACTTC.

The chain combines TRBV24-1 with TRBJ2-3, with D maybe TRBD2 (6 bases). Germline V gives CDR1 KGHDR, CDR2 SFDVKD. Trimming removed 7 bases from V and 3 bases from J, with 13 bases in between. The CDR3 loop spans 14 amino acids. The CDR3 reads CATSRRASTDTQYF. The DNA of the CDR3 is TGTGCCACCAGCCGGAGGGCCAGTACAGATACGCAGTATTTT.

The sample holds a few counts of this clone. The chain has TRBV6-4 and TRBJ2-2; tentative D call: TRBD2 (5 bases). Germline CDR1 is MRHNA and CDR2 is SNTAGT. V lost 6 bases and J lost 6, with 14 bases in between. This CDR3 is 14 amino acids long. CDR3 sequence (DNA): TGTGCCAGCAGGGTTACTAGTCGGGCCGGGGAGCTGTTTTTT. Residues: CASRVTSRAGELFF.

The genes are TRBV24-1 and TRBJ2-5; no clear D gene. There are 11 residues in the CDR3. Germline V gene data show CDR1 as KGHDR and CDR2 as SFDVKD. Between the trimmed V and J ends, which lost 8 bases and 5 bases, there was a span of 8 bases. CDR3 nucleotides: TGTGCCACCATGGCAACGGAGACCCAGTACTTC. Protein product: CATMATETQYF.

The chain carries TRBV19 and TRBJ2-4, with D perhaps matching TRBD2 (6 bases). Trimming removed 6 bases at V and 10 bases at J, with 19 bases between. The germline gives CDR1 LNHDA, CDR2 SQIVND (reference sequence). The CDR3 spans 14 residues. The CDR3 DNA sequence: TGTGCCAGTAGCCGGGGGACCCTCGAGGAGATTCAGTACTTC. Residues: CASSRGTLEEIQYF.

The genes are TRBV11-2 and TRBJ2-2; 7 nucleotides agree with TRBD1. The junction had 6 bases not matched to a gene; V was cut back by 3 bases and J by 5 bases. The germline V gene has CDR1 SGHAT and CDR2 FQNNGV. The CDR3 covers 15 residues. The CDR3 coding sequence is TGTGCCAGCAGCTTGACAGGGATGAGGACCGGGGAGCTGTTTTTT. Amino acid sequence: CASSLTGMRTGELFF.

The chain recombines TRBV7-2 with TRBJ1-3; tentative D call: TRBD1 (6 bases). With 5 bases removed from V and 3 bases from J, the gap between germline ends came to 14 bases. The CDR3 spans 15 residues. Germline V gene data show CDR1 as SGHTA and CDR2 as FQGNSA. CDR3: CASSPRGFDGNTIYF. In DNA form, the CDR3 reads TGTGCCAGCAGCCCCAGGGGTTTTGATGGAAACACCATATATTTT.

The chain recombines TRBV5-4 with TRBJ1-2, with D perhaps TRBD1 (6 bases). The CDR3 contains 13 residues. CDR1 is SGHNT and CDR2 is YYREEE in the germline V gene (reference sequence). Between the trimmed V and J ends, which lost 5 bases and 9 bases, there was a span of 17 bases. The CDR3 sequence is CASSFPLQGSYTF. The CDR3, as DNA: TGTGCCAGCAGTTTTCCTTTACAGGGAAGCTACACCTTC. The variable domain in full, completed from reference TRBV5-4 and TRBJ1-2, reads ETGVTQSPTHLIKTRGQQVTLRCSSQSGHNTVSWYQQALGQGPQFIFQYYREEENGRGNFPPRFSGLQFPNYSSELNVNALELDDSALYLCASSFPLQGSYTFGSGTRLTVV.

This clone was detected only a few times. The rearrangement uses TRBV6-2 or TRBV6-3 and TRBJ1-3; 8 bases are shared with TRBD1. This CDR3 has 16 amino acids. V trimming: 4 bases; J trimming: 0 bases; junction bases outside the gene matches: 5. Looked up from germline, CDR1 is MNHEY and CDR2 is SVGEGT. The CDR3 here is CASSSGQVISGNTIYF. The CDR3 DNA sequence: TGTGCCAGCAGTTCGGGACAGGTGATCTCTGGAAACACCATATATTTT.

This sequence joins TRBV7-8 and TRBJ1-2; 7 bases are shared with TRBD1. Looked up from germline, CDR1 is SGHVS and CDR2 is FQNEAQ. V shed 2 bases and J 2 bases; nucleotides not matched to a gene: 2. The CDR3 has 14 residues. CDR3 residues: CASSLIQGNYGYTF. CDR3 bases: TGTGCCAGCAGCTTAATACAGGGGAACTATGGCTACACCTTC.

The chain uses TRBV3-1 (or the pseudogene TRBV3-2) and TRBJ2-1; TRBD2 agrees at 9 bases. The CDR3 totals 17 residues. The J segment lost 4 bases and the V segment lost 4 bases, leaving 11 bases of the junction unmatched. Germline-derived CDR1 and CDR2 are LGHDT and YNNKEL (reference sequence). CDR3 DNA sequence: TGTGCCAGCAGCCGCCGCGCGACTAGCGGTTATTACAATGAGCAGTTCTTC. Residues: CASSRRATSGYYNEQFF.

The chain combines TRBV7-8 with TRBJ1-6; maybe TRBD1 (6 bases). The germline gives CDR1 SGHVS, CDR2 FQNEAQ. The CDR3 sequence is 15 residues long. V was clipped by 4 bases and J by 9 bases, with 16 bases between them. The CDR3 nucleotides are TGTGCCAGCAGCTCTTCCGGGACAAGGCGTTCACCCCTCCACTTT. As protein: CASSSSGTRRSPLHF. The whole variable domain, filled in from reference TRBV7-8 and TRBJ1-6, reads GAGVSQSPRYKVAKRGQDVALRCDPISGHVSLFWYQQALGQGPEFLTYFQNEAQLDKSGLPSDRFFAERPEGSVSTLKIQRTQQEDSAVYLCASSSSGTRRSPLHFGNGTRLTVT.

In this sample, this clone turned up once. This sequence joins TRBV11-2 and TRBJ1-2; D is perhaps TRBD1 (5 bases). V was shortened by 4 bases and J by 5 bases, with 17 bases between the two germline ends. From germline, CDR1 is SGHAT and CDR2 FQNNGV. The CDR3 spans 15 residues. The CDR3 region has the DNA TGTGCCAGCAGCTCCCGGGGGGGTTTCACGTATGGCTACACCTTC. It codes for CASSSRGGFTYGYTF.

This chain joins TRBV28 and TRBJ1-1; D gene uncertain. V lost 5 bases and J 0 bases, leaving 13 bases between the germline ends. CDR1 and CDR2 (germline): MDHEN, SYDVKM. This CDR3 spans 15 amino acids. CDR3 nucleotide sequence: TGTGCCAGCAGTCGCCGTGGGCTCCTGAACACTGAAGCTTTCTTT. It translates to CASSRRGLLNTEAFF.

The rearrangement uses TRBV18 and TRBJ2-2; D uncertain. The V end lost 2 bases, the J end lost 6 bases, and 4 bases lay between the germline ends. The V gene's germline CDR1 is KGHSH and CDR2 LQKENI. The CDR3 length is 12 residues. The CDR3 bases are TGTGCCAGCTCACCAGGGCCCGGGGAGCTGTTTTTT. Its protein is CASSPGPGELFF.

The sample holds a few counts of this clone. The rearrangement joins TRBV4-1 to TRBJ1-3; 8 nucleotides match TRBD1. This CDR3 has 16 amino acids. The junction had 6 bases not matched to a gene; V was cut back by 3 bases and J by 2 bases. Germline-derived CDR1 and CDR2 are MGHRA and YSYEKL. CDR3 protein: CASSHADRVAGNTIYF. The CDR3 coding sequence is TGCGCCAGCAGCCATGCGGACAGGGTGGCTGGAAACACCATATATTTT.

This chain connects TRBV7-9 to TRBJ1-4; D perhaps matches TRBD1 (5 bases). Between the trimmed V and J ends, which lost 6 bases and 0 bases, there was a span of 11 bases. This CDR3 has 15 amino acids. CDR1 is SEHNR, CDR2 FQNEAQ, per germline (reference sequence). CDR3 nucleotide sequence: TGTGCCAGCAGTAAGGGGATCCCAACTAATGAAAAACTGTTTTTT. Translation: CASSKGIPTNEKLFF.

In DNA form, the CDR3 reads TGTGCCTGGAGACCATTTCGTACAGGGAATACTGAAGCTTTCTTT. It is translated as CAWRPFRTGNTEAFF. The V gene is TRBV30, the J gene TRBJ1-1; D perhaps matches TRBD1 (6 bases). Trimming stripped 3 bases from V and 5 bases from J, with 19 bases between. The CDR3 sequence is 15 residues long. CDR1 GTSNPN and CDR2 SVGIG come from the germline V gene (reference sequence).

This chain connects TRBV9 to TRBJ2-1; possibly TRBD2 for D (6 bases). V gave up 3 bases and J gave up 9 bases, with 10 bases separating them. This CDR3 contains 12 residues. Germline assignment: CDR1 SGDLS and CDR2 YYNGEE. The CDR3 nucleotides read TGTGCCAGCAGCGGGACTATTGGTGAGCAGTTCTTC. Its translation is CASSGTIGEQFF.

V and J are TRBV30 and TRBJ2-7, with TRBD2 identical over 12 bases. Germline V gene lookup returns CDR1 GTSNPN and CDR2 SVGIG (reference sequence). This CDR3 has 16 residues. Germline trimming cut 0 bases from V and 3 bases from J; bases unmatched to any gene: 6. CDR3 protein: CAWSVGLAGSFYEQYF. DNA for the CDR3: TGTGCCTGGAGTGTCGGACTAGCGGGATCCTTCTACGAGCAGTACTTC.

This chain connects TRBV28 to TRBJ2-1; TRBD2 agrees at 7 bases. Germline values: CDR1 MDHEN, CDR2 SYDVKM. J lost 1 base, V lost 5 bases, and 5 bases had no gene match. The CDR3 spans 15 residues. This CDR3 is CASSLSGKSYNEQFF. The CDR3 coding sequence is TGTGCCAGCAGTCTAAGCGGGAAGTCCTACAATGAGCAGTTCTTC.

Of note for this clone: The same CDR3 also results from other DNA sequences found in this sample. J is TRBJ1-2 and V is TRBV12-3 or TRBV12-4; 8 bases fit TRBD1. The V segment lost 6 bases and the J segment 4 bases; nucleotides outside the gene matches: 4. This CDR3 contains 13 residues. CDR3 loop: CASSPDRGYGYTF. The CDR3 DNA follows: TGTGCCAGCAGCCCCGACAGGGGCTATGGCTACACCTTC.

The rearrangement uses TRBV6-6 and TRBJ1-5; no clear D gene. The CDR3 length is 10 residues. The V and J ends lost 6 bases and 9 bases respectively, with 6 bases between them. From germline, CDR1 is MNHNY and CDR2 SVGAGI (reference sequence). The CDR3 sequence: CASSPGPQHF. In nucleotides, the CDR3 is TGTGCCAGCAGCCCGGGGCCCCAGCATTTT.

The genes are TRBV6-5 and TRBJ1-3; TRBD1 agrees at 8 bases. Germline V gene lookup returns CDR1 MNHEY and CDR2 SVGAGI. The CDR3 sequence is 14 residues long. Losses at the gene ends were 6 bases for V and 2 bases for J; bases not matched to a gene: 3. The CDR3 bases are TGTGCCAGCAGCGCAGGGGGCGCTGGAAACACCATATATTTT. Protein: CASSAGGAGNTIYF.